This record looks at one TCR beta chain sequence and its context. It has no known antigen specificity. Within one base of it there is no much larger clone, and no base qualities were kept. TCRbeta CDR3 regions were amplified from genomic DNA by means of the immunoSEQ Assay, a bias-controlled multiplex PCR. The paper's processing steps were these. The number of nucleated cells in each sample was estimated from the amplification of reference gene primers within the assay. To quantify the absolute abundance of each unique TCRbeta CDR3 rearrangement, sequence reads were collapsed and filtered. For each sample, productive Simpson clonality was calculated as the square root of Simpson's diversity index across productive rearrangements. TCRdb took this table from immuneACCESS and kept in-frame rearrangements with V and J called. Such tables lack part of the clones; where checked against another copy, unresolved V genes explain under half of the gap, and the rest is unexplained. That table gives V, J and clone size, and the DNA gave D and trimming. The sample profile shows 300,000 to 400,000 clones; approximately 86% of them were found once. Together, the top ten hold 9.5% to 10% of the sample.

The data originate from a study of blood T cell repertoires in COVID-19 (dated by TCRdb to 2018 to 2020). Regarding the research as a whole: Samples from collaborators originated in the United States, Italy and Spain and spanned both the acute and convalescent phases of COVID-19. The material from the prospective study consisted of cDNA or gDNA derived from T cells, B-cell-depleted T cells, or PBMCs. Subjects who had been exposed to COVID-19, were actively infected with it, or had recovered from it provided the deeply sampled blood TCRbeta repertoires that made up the dataset. A freely available public database, intended as a resource for researchers studying the immune response to SARS-CoV-2, is where the repertoires were released. Samples were obtained from the ongoing ImmuneRACE study (first 160 participants) and from some 1,200 subjects provided by 6 global collaborators. The sample metadata nearly always contained a de-identified subject ID, COVID-19 status, age in years and sex. Where available, HLA class I and class II types were obtained from metadata supplied by the sample provider rather than from assay-based typing.

One collaborating source in Seattle enrolled patients while the patients were actively infected and followed the patients over time throughout the course of disease. Whole blood was collected in K2EDTA tubes by collaborating institutions according to the institutions' own protocols. For TCRbeta analysis, collaborators shipped samples as frozen whole blood, isolated PBMCs, or DNA extracted from either of those sample types. Points the paper makes about the study in general: The quantity of clinical and demographic metadata differed by source and by participant and was supplied without curation.

From its cysteine to its phenylalanine, the CDR3 spans 17 amino acids. Just CDR3 DNA is preserved here, 51 bases in frame from base 1. V trim: 4 bases; J trim: 5 bases; unmatched bases: 9. Based on the germline V gene, the CDR1 and CDR2 sequences are SGHTA and FQGNSA. Sequencing input: peripheral blood. The rearranged segments are TRBV7-2 and TRBJ2-5; TRBD2 agrees with 14 junctional bases. The receptor was derived from a man aged 25-40 years with COVID-19, enrolled during active disease. The CDR3 is CASSSTPTSGRVETQYF. Here is the DNA: TGTGCCAGCAGCTCCACCCCGACTAGCGGGAGGGTTGAGACCCAGTACTTC. Supplemented by the reference TRBV7-2 and TRBJ2-5 proteins around the CDR3, the complete variable domain is GAGVSQSPSNKVTEKGKDVELRCDPISGHTALYWYRQSLGQGLEFLIYFQGNSAPDKSGLPSDRFSAERTGGSVSTLTIQRTQQEDSAVYLCASSSTPTSGRVETQYFGPGTRLLVL.